This T cell receptor (beta chain) stems from a study of blood T cell repertoires in COVID-19. Profiled with immunoSEQ multiplex PCR; TCRdb holds only in-frame clones, not every one. The profile shows a few hundred thousand clones, more than 75% of them singletons. V lost 3 bases, J lost 7 bases, and 13 bases lay in between. The CDR3 is 15 residues long. CDR1 and CDR2 (germline): MNHEY, SMNVEV (reference sequence). Seattle's cohort entered during active infection and was followed longitudinally. This TCR was recovered from a woman aged 25 to 45 with COVID-19, enrolled during active disease. The chain has TRBV27 and TRBJ1-6, with D possibly matching TRBD1 (5 bases). Sequencing input: peripheral blood. CDR3: CASSLWQAGNSPLHF. The CDR3 DNA sequence: TGTGCCAGCAGTTTGTGGCAGGCAGGGAATTCACCCCTCCACTTT.